The entry below gives a single T cell receptor beta chain sequence along with its context. What it binds is not known. This entry is derived from a study of shared clonotypes between healthy human individuals. Study-level information: Three CD4 naive, three CD4 memory, two CD8 naive and one CD8 memory plate were used per donor.

Findings of the study overall: Around 4.9% of naive CD4 clonotypes were shared across a few donors. It was the non-shared clonotypes that had lower generation probabilities than clonotypes shared by all four donors.

Naivety among CD8 cells was defined by CD45RO negativity and positive CCR7 selection, thereby excluding terminally differentiated effector memory CD45RA+ cells. Profiled with immunoSEQ multiplex PCR; TCRdb holds only in-frame clones, not every one. Of about 2 million clones in the sample, about 95% were seen once. The TCR sequence derives from a young man in good health. The sample consisted of naive CD8+ T cells sorted from blood.

The CDR3 loop reads CASSPGPGTYEQYF. CDR3 DNA sequence: TGTGCCAGTAGCCCCGGCCCAGGGACCTACGAGCAGTACTTC. The gene calls are TRBV19 and TRBJ2-7, with D tentatively TRBD1 (5 bases). Trimming removed 6 bases from V and 2 bases from J, with 14 bases in between. This CDR3 is built from 14 residues. The germline V gene encodes CDR1 LNHDA and CDR2 SQIVND (reference sequence). The entire variable domain, with the rest obtained from reference TRBV19 and TRBJ2-7, is as follows: DGGITQSPKYLFRKEGQNVTLSCEQNLNHDAMYWYRQDPGQGLRLIYYSQIVNDFQKGDIAEGYSVSREKKESFPLTVTSAQKNPTAFYLCASSPGPGTYEQYFGPGTRLTVT.